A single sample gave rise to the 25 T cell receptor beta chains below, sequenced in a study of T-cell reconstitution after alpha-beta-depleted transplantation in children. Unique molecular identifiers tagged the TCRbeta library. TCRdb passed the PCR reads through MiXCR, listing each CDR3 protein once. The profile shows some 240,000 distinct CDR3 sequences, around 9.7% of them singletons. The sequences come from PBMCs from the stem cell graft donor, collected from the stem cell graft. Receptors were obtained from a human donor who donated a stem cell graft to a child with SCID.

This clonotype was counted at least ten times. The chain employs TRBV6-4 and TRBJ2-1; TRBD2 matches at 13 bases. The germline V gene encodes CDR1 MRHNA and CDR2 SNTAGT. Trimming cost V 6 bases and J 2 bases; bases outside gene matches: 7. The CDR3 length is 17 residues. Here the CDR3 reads CASSGIGLAGAYNEQFF. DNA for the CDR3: TGTGCCAGCAGCGGGATTGGACTAGCGGGGGCCTACAATGAGCAGTTCTTC.

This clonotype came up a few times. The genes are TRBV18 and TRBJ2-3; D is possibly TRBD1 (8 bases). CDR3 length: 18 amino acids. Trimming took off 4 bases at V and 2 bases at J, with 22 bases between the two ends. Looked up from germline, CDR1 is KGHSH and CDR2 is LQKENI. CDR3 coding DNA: TGTGCCAGCTCACGACCCCTTAACAGGGGGGGAATCACAGATACGCAGTATTTT. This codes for CASSRPLNRGGITDTQYF.

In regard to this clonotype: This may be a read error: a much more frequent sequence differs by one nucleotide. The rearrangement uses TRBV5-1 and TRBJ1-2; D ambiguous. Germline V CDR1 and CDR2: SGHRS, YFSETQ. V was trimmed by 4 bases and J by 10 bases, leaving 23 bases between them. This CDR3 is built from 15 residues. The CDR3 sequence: CASSPTPGRFNVYTF. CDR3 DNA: TGCGCCAGCAGCCCCACGCCGGGCAGGTTCAATGTCTACACCTTC.

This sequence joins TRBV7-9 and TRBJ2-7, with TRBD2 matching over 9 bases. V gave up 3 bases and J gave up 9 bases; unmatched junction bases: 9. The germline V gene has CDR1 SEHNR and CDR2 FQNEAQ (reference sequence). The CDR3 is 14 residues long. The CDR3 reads CASSFAEGGRAQYF. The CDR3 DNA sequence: TGTGCCAGCAGCTTCGCCGAGGGCGGGAGGGCGCAGTACTTC.

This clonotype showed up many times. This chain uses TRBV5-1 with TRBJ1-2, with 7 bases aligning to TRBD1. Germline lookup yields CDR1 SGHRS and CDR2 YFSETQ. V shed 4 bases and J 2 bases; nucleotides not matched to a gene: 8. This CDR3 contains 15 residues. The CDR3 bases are TGCGCCAGCAGCGGCTCGACAGGGATCAACTATGGCTACACCTTC. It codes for CASSGSTGINYGYTF.

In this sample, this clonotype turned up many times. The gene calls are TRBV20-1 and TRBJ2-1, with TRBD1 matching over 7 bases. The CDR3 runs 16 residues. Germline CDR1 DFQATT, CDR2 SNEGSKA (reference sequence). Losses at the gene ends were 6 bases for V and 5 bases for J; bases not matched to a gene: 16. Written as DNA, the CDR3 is TGCAGTGCCGCCTTCTTTACCGGGACAGCCAACAATGAGCAGTTCTTC. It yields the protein CSAAFFTGTANNEQFF.

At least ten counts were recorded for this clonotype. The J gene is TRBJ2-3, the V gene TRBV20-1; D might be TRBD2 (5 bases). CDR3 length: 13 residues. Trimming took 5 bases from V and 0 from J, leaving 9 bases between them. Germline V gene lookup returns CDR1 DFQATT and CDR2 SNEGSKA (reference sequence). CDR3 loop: CSALATSTDTQYF. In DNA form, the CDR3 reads TGCAGTGCTCTAGCTACTAGCACAGATACGCAGTATTTT.

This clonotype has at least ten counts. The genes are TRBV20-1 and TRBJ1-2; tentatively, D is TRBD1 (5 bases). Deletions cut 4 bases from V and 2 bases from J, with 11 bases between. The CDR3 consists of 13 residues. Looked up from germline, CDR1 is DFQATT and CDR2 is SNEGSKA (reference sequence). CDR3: CSAIRGQNYGYTF. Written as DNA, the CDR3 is TGCAGTGCTATCCGGGGCCAGAACTATGGCTACACCTTC.

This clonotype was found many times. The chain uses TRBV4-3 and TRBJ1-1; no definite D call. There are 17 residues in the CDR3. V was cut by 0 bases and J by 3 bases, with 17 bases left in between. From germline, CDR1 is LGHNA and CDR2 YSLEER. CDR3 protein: CASSQDMERVLYTEAFF. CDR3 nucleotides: TGCGCCAGCAGCCAAGATATGGAGAGGGTTCTGTACACTGAAGCTTTCTTT.

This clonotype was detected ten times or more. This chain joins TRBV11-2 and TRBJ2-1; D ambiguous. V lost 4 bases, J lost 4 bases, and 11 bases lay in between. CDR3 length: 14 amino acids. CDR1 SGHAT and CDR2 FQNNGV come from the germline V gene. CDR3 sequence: CASSSSWGYNEQFF. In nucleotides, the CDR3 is TGTGCCAGCAGCTCCTCCTGGGGTTACAATGAGCAGTTCTTC. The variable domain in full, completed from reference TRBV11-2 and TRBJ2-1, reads EAGVAQSPRYKIIEKRQSVAFWCNPISGHATLYWYQQILGQGPKLLIQFQNNGVVDDSQLPKDRFSAERLKGVDSTLKIQPAKLEDSAVYLCASSSSWGYNEQFFGPGTRLTVL.

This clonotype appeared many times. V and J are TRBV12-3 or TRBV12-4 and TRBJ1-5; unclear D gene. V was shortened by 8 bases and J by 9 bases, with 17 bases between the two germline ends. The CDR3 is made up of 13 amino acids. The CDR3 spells CASAWRADSPQHF. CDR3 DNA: TGTGCCAGCGCTTGGAGGGCGGATTCGCCCCAGCATTTT.

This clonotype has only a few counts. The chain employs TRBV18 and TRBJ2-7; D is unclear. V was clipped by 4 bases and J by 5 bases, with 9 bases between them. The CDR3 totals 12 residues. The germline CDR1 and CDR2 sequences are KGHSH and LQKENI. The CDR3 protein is CASSQGANEQYF. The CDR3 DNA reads TGTGCCAGCTCACAAGGAGCAAACGAGCAGTACTTC.

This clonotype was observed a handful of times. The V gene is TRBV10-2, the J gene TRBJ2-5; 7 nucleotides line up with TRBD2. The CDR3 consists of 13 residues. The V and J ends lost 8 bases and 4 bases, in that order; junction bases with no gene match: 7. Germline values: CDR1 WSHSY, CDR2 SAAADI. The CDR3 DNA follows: TGCGCCAGCTACCCCGGGGGGAGAGAGACCCAGTACTTC. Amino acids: CASYPGGRETQYF.

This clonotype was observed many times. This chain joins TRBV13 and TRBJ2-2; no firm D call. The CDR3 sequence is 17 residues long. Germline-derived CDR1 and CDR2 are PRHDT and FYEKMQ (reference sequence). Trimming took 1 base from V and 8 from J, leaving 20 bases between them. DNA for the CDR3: TGTGCCAGCAGCTTAGTGACTCGGCAGGAGACATTTGGGGAGCTGTTTTTT. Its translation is CASSLVTRQETFGELFF. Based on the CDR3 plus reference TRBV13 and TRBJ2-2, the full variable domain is AAGVIQSPRHLIKEKRETATLKCYPIPRHDTVYWYQQGPGQDPQFLISFYEKMQSDKGSIPDRFSAQQFSDYHSELNMSSLELGDSALYFCASSLVTRQETFGELFFGEGSRLTVL.

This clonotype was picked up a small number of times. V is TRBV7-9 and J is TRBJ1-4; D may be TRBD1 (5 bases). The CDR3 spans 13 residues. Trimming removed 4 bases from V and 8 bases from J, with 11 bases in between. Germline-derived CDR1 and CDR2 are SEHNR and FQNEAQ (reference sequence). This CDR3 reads CASSSRVREKLFF. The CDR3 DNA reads TGTGCCAGCAGCTCCAGGGTTCGGGAAAAACTGTTTTTT.

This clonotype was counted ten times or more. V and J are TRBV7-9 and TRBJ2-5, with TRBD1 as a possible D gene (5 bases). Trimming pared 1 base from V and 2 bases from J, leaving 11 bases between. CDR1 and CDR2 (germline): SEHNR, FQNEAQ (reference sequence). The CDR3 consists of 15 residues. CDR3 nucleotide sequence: TGTGCCAGCAGCTTAGAGGCAGGGTATCAAGAGACCCAGTACTTC. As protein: CASSLEAGYQETQYF.

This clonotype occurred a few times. The CDR3 region is CASSAEQGTQPQHF. The DNA of the CDR3 is TGTGCCAGCAGCGCCGAGCAGGGGACTCAGCCCCAGCATTTT. The chain carries TRBV4-2 and TRBJ1-5; weak D call: TRBD1 (6 bases). Trimming shortened V by 5 bases and J by 6 bases, and 14 bases separated the two germline ends. The CDR3 length is 14 residues. Germline V gene sequence: CDR1 LGHNA, CDR2 YNFKEQ.

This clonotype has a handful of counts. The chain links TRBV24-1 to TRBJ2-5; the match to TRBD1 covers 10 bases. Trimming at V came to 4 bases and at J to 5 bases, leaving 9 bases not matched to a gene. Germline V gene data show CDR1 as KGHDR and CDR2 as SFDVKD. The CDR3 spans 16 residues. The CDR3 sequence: CATSDEDGTGDETQYF. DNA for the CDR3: TGTGCCACCAGTGACGAAGACGGGACAGGGGACGAGACCCAGTACTTC.

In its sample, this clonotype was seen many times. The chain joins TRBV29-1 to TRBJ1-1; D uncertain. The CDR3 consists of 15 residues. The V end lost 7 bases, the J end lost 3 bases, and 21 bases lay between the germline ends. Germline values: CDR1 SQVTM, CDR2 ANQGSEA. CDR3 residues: CSASPSSGGDTEAFF. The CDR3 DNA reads TGCAGCGCCTCGCCGTCCAGCGGCGGAGACACTGAAGCTTTCTTT.

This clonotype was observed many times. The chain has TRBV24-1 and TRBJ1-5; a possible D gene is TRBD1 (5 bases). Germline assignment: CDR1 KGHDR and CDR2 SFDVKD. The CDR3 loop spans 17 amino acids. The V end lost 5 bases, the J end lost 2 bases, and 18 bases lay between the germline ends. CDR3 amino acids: CATSAAGPPVGNQPQHF. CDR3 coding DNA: TGTGCCACCAGTGCGGCAGGGCCTCCGGTGGGCAATCAGCCCCAGCATTTT.

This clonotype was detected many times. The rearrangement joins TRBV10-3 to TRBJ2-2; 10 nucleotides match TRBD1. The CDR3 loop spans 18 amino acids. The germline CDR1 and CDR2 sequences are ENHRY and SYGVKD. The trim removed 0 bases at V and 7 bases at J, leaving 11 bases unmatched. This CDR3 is CAISESRDRGRGNGELFF. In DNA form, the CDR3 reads TGTGCCATCAGTGAGTCGCGGGACAGGGGTCGTGGAAACGGGGAGCTGTTTTTT.

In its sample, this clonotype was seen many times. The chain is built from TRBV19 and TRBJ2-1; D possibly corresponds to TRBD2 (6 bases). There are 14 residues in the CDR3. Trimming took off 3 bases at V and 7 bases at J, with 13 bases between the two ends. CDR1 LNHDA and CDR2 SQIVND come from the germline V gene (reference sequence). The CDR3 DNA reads TGTGCCAGTAGTATCAGCCGGGGGAGGAATGAGCAGTTCTTC. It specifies CASSISRGRNEQFF.

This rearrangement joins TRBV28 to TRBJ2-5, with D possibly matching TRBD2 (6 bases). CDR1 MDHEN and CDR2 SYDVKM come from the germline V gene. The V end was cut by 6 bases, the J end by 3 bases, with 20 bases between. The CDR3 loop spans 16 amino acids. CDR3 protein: CASSRKAGTYKETQYF. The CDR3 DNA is TGTGCCAGCAGCCGCAAGGCCGGGACTTACAAAGAGACCCAGTACTTC.

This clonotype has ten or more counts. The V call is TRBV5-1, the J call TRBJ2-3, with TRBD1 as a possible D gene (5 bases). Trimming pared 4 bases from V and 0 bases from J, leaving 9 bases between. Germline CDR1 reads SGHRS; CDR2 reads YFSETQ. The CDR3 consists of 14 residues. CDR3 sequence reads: CASSRDRSTDTQYF. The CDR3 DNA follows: TGCGCCAGCAGCCGAGACAGAAGCACAGATACGCAGTATTTT.

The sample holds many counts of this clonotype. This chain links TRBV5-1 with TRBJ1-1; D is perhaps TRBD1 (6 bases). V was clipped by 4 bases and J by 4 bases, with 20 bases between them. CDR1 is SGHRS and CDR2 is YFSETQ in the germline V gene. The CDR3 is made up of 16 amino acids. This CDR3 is CASSGATGRVGTEAFF. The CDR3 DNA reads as TGCGCCAGCAGCGGGGCTACAGGGAGGGTGGGCACTGAAGCTTTCTTT.